Listed here are 27 T cell receptor beta chains from one sample, sequenced in a study of blood T cell repertoires in COVID-19. Clones were read by immunoSEQ multiplex PCR, and TCRdb kept only the in-frame ones, dropping some. The table includes about 220,000 clones, approximately 82% detected once. The sample consisted of PBMCs or T cells enriched from blood (not recorded which). The receptors derive from a man in his forties who had recovered from COVID-19.

The chain links TRBV7-9 to TRBJ1-6; D perhaps matches TRBD1 (5 bases). The V and J ends lost 5 bases and 8 bases respectively, with 13 bases between them. Germline V CDR1 and CDR2: SEHNR, FQNEAQ (reference sequence). CDR3 length: 14 amino acids. This chain's CDR3 is CASSRDFRDSPLHF. The CDR3 DNA is TGTGCCAGCAGCCGGGACTTCCGGGATTCACCCCTCCACTTT.

The chain combines TRBV7-8 with TRBJ2-1; 8 positions agree with TRBD2. Germline V lookup: CDR1 SGHVS, CDR2 FQNEAQ. J gave up 1 base and V 3 bases, and 2 bases lay outside the gene matches. This CDR3 is 15 amino acids long. CDR3: CASSFLAGSYNEQFF. The DNA for the CDR3 is TGTGCCAGCAGCTTTCTAGCGGGTTCCTACAATGAGCAGTTCTTC.

The CDR3 loop is CASSMTSGGNTQYF. In DNA, the CDR3 is TGTGCCAGCAGCATGACTAGCGGGGGAAATACGCAGTATTTT. The chain links TRBV2 to TRBJ2-3; 12 positions agree with TRBD2. The CDR3 loop spans 14 amino acids. Germline loops: CDR1 SNHLY, CDR2 FYNNEI. Trimming removed 6 bases from V and 7 bases from J; junction bases left unmatched: 5.

V and J are TRBV29-1 and TRBJ1-3; D remains unclear. The CDR3 is made up of 12 amino acids. V was cut by 7 bases and J by 8 bases, with 15 bases left in between. Germline CDR1 reads SQVTM; CDR2 reads ANQGSEA. Here the CDR3 reads CSAQIPEDTIYF. The CDR3 nucleotides read TGCAGCGCTCAAATCCCGGAGGACACCATATATTTT.

This chain links TRBV5-1 with TRBJ1-2; D might be TRBD1 (6 bases). The ends were cut back, 0 bases at V and 3 bases at J, with 9 bases in the middle. The CDR3 is made up of 14 amino acids. In germline, CDR1 is SGHRS, CDR2 YFSETQ. CDR3 in DNA: TGCGCCAGCAGCTTGGCCGGACAGCACTATGGCTACACCTTC. Amino acids: CASSLAGQHYGYTF.

This clone appeared a few times. The CDR3, as DNA: TGTGCCAGCAGCTCCGGGACAGGTCAGCCCCAGCATTTT. Translated, it gives CASSSGTGQPQHF. V usage is TRBV7-9 and J usage is TRBJ1-5; 8 bases align to TRBD1. With V trimmed by 4 bases and J by 6 bases, 2 bases remained unmatched. The CDR3 runs to 13 residues. Looked up from germline, CDR1 is SEHNR and CDR2 is FQNEAQ (reference sequence).

The V gene is TRBV4-2, the J gene TRBJ1-6, with TRBD1 identical over 11 bases. CDR1 is LGHNA and CDR2 is YNFKEQ in the germline V gene. Trimming took 3 bases from V and 1 from J; bases not matched to a gene: 5. This CDR3 comprises 18 residues. CDR3: CASSHLGTGGSYNSPLHF. The CDR3 DNA follows: TGTGCCAGCAGCCATCTCGGGACAGGGGGATCCTATAATTCACCCCTCCACTTT.

The genes are TRBV18 and TRBJ1-1; 8 bases are shared with TRBD1. Trimming at V came to 9 bases and at J to 3 bases, leaving 9 bases not matched to a gene. The germline V gene has CDR1 KGHSH and CDR2 LQKENI. The CDR3 is 14 residues long. The CDR3 coding sequence is TGTGCCAGTCGAACACAGACAGGGGACACTGAAGCTTTCTTT. Its translation: CASRTQTGDTEAFF.

The rearrangement joins TRBV19 to TRBJ1-4, with unresolved D. The germline CDR1 and CDR2 sequences are LNHDA and SQIVND (reference sequence). V lost 2 bases, J lost 7 bases, and 14 bases lay in between. The CDR3 covers 15 residues. The CDR3 nucleotides are TGTGCCAGTAGTATACCGAGGGAATGGGGTGAAAAACTGTTTTTT. Protein: CASSIPREWGEKLFF.

The chain employs TRBV6-5 and TRBJ1-5; D gene uncertain. There are 13 residues in the CDR3. The germline CDR1 and CDR2 sequences are MNHEY and SVGAGI. V lost 8 bases and J lost 0, with 8 bases in between. This CDR3 is CASCGDSNQPQHF. Written as DNA, the CDR3 is TGTGCCAGCTGCGGTGATAGCAATCAGCCCCAGCATTTT.

The V and J genes are TRBV3-1 (or the pseudogene TRBV3-2) and TRBJ1-3; D uncertain. With 4 bases removed from V and 0 bases from J, the gap between germline ends came to 7 bases. The germline gives CDR1 LGHDT, CDR2 YNNKEL (reference sequence). This CDR3 is 14 amino acids long. The CDR3 region is CASSLTASGNTIYF. The DNA of the CDR3 is TGTGCCAGCAGCCTAACAGCCTCTGGAAACACCATATATTTT.

This rearrangement joins TRBV4-3 to TRBJ1-1, with 10 bases fitting TRBD1. CDR1 LGHNA and CDR2 YSLEER come from the germline V gene. The V gene end was trimmed by 2 bases and the J gene end by 5 bases; junction bases not matched to a gene: 2. The CDR3 is 14 residues long. CDR3 sequence (DNA): TGCGCCAGCAGCCAACCGGGACAGGGGACTGAAGCTTTCTTT. As protein: CASSQPGQGTEAFF.

CDR3 DNA sequence: TGTGCCTGGGGCTCAGGGGATTCCTGGAACACTGAAGCTTTCTTT. Amino acid sequence: CAWGSGDSWNTEAFF. The V call is TRBV30, the J call TRBJ1-1, with a possible D match to TRBD1 (6 bases). This CDR3 contains 15 residues. Trimming removed 5 bases from V and 1 base from J, with 17 bases in between. CDR1 GTSNPN and CDR2 SVGIG come from the germline V gene (reference sequence). The full variable domain, completed using reference TRBV30 and TRBJ1-1, is SQTIHQWPATLVQPVGSPLSLECTVEGTSNPNLYWYRQAAGRGLQLLFYSVGIGQISSEVPQNLSASRPQDRQFILSSKKLLLSDSGFYLCAWGSGDSWNTEAFFGQGTRLTVV.

The chain carries TRBV4-1 and TRBJ1-6; weak D call: TRBD1 (6 bases). CDR1 MGHRA and CDR2 YSYEKL come from the germline V gene. The CDR3 is 15 residues long. Trimming pared 2 bases from V and 10 bases from J, leaving 15 bases between. The DNA for the CDR3 is TGCGCCAGCAGCCAATCTCTCCAGGGGCGCTCACCCCTCCACTTT. Its protein product is CASSQSLQGRSPLHF.

The CDR3 reads CATRFQGGNTEAFF. The CDR3 DNA sequence: TGTGCCACCAGATTCCAGGGAGGAAACACTGAAGCTTTCTTT. V usage is TRBV15 and J usage is TRBJ1-1, with a possible D match to TRBD1 (5 bases). Germline V CDR1 and CDR2: LNHNV, YYDKDF (reference sequence). CDR3 length: 14 residues. The V gene lost 6 bases and the J gene lost 2 bases, with 13 bases spanning the gap.

This clone occurred once. The CDR3: CASSPGTSGRYYEQYF. Here the CDR3 DNA reads TGTGCCAGCAGCCCAGGGACTAGCGGGAGATACTACGAGCAGTACTTC. V is TRBV3-1 (or the pseudogene TRBV3-2) and J is TRBJ2-7; 14 bases match TRBD2. The V gene's germline CDR1 is LGHDT and CDR2 YNNKEL (reference sequence). The CDR3 is made up of 16 amino acids. Trimming cost V 4 bases and J 3 bases; bases outside gene matches: 5.

V and J are TRBV5-6 and TRBJ1-2, with D possibly matching TRBD1 (5 bases). In germline, CDR1 is SGHDT, CDR2 YYEEEE. The V gene lost 0 bases and the J gene lost 5 bases, with 8 bases spanning the gap. This CDR3 is 13 amino acids long. CDR3: CASSLVTGYGYTF. The CDR3 nucleotides are TGTGCCAGCAGCTTGGTAACAGGTTATGGCTACACCTTC.

The chain links TRBV27 to TRBJ1-4, with a tentative D call TRBD1 (5 bases). The CDR3 runs to 17 residues. V gave up 5 bases and J gave up 0 bases, with 16 bases separating them. The germline V gene encodes CDR1 MNHEY and CDR2 SMNVEV (reference sequence). CDR3 coding DNA: TGTGCCAGCAGTCCCGATTTCAGGGTAGCAACTAATGAAAAACTGTTTTTT. Its translation: CASSPDFRVATNEKLFF.

This chain links TRBV28 with TRBJ2-4, with TRBD1 as a possible D gene (5 bases). Germline V gives CDR1 MDHEN, CDR2 SYDVKM. V lost 5 bases and J lost 5, with 10 bases in between. CDR3 length: 13 amino acids. The CDR3 loop reads CASSRGRENIQYF. CDR3 sequence (DNA): TGTGCCAGCAGTAGGGGCCGAGAAAACATTCAGTACTTC. The full variable domain, with the rest looked up from reference TRBV28 and TRBJ2-4, is DVKVTQSSRYLVKRTGEKVFLECVQDMDHENMFWYRQDPGLGLRLIYFSYDVKMKEKGDIPEGYSVSREKKERFSLILESASTNQTSMYLCASSRGRENIQYFGAGTRLSVL.

The chain couples TRBV5-5 to TRBJ2-7; 10 bases map to TRBD1. Unmatched junction bases numbered 4, after V lost 3 bases and J lost 4 bases. Germline lookup yields CDR1 SGHKS and CDR2 YYEKEE (reference sequence). This CDR3 has 14 amino acids. The CDR3 DNA reads as TGTGCCAGCAGCTGGACAGGGGGAGCTTACGAGCAGTACTTC. It specifies CASSWTGGAYEQYF.

The V and J genes are TRBV6-1 and TRBJ2-1; TRBD1 agrees at 7 bases. Germline values: CDR1 MNHNS, CDR2 SASEGT. J was trimmed by 0 bases and V by 4 bases; bases with no gene match: 6. The CDR3 runs to 16 residues. The DNA of the CDR3 is TGTGCCAGCAGTGGATACAGGGGAAGCTCCTACAATGAGCAGTTCTTC. This gives the protein CASSGYRGSSYNEQFF.

This chain uses TRBV4-2 with TRBJ1-6, with D possibly TRBD1 on 5 matching bases. Between the trimmed V and J ends, which lost 1 base and 7 bases, there was a span of 17 bases. The CDR3 is 17 amino acids. The V gene's germline CDR1 is LGHNA and CDR2 YNFKEQ. In DNA form, the CDR3 reads TGTGCCAGCAGCCAAGTGAAATCCGGGACTTGGAATTCACCCCTCCACTTT. This sequence encodes CASSQVKSGTWNSPLHF.

This clone appeared once. For the CDR3, the DNA is TGCGCCAGCAGCCTTTCTCGGACAGGGCGGGGGTCACCCCTCCACTTT. It yields the protein CASSLSRTGRGSPLHF. V is TRBV4-1 and J is TRBJ1-6; 8 bases are a match to TRBD1. CDR1 and CDR2 from the germline V gene are MGHRA and YSYEKL. This CDR3 spans 16 amino acids. V dropped 4 bases and J dropped 10; count of bases not matched to a gene: 12.

The chain combines TRBV24-1 with TRBJ2-7; 10 bases are shared with TRBD1. The J segment lost 5 bases and the V segment lost 4 bases, leaving 4 bases of the junction unmatched. CDR1 and CDR2 (germline): KGHDR, SFDVKD. The CDR3 runs to 14 residues. The CDR3: CATSEPGTGDEQYF. CDR3 sequence (DNA): TGTGCCACCAGTGAACCCGGGACAGGGGACGAGCAGTACTTC.

As for this clone: This sample includes further DNA sequences coding for the same CDR3. CDR3 sequence reads: CSVGTGVNQPQHF. As DNA, the CDR3 is TGCAGCGTAGGGACAGGAGTCAATCAGCCCCAGCATTTT. V is TRBV29-1 and J is TRBJ1-5; 8 nucleotides line up with TRBD1. This CDR3 contains 13 residues. CDR1 and CDR2 from the germline V gene are SQVTM and ANQGSEA. V trimming: 6 bases; J trimming: 3 bases; junction bases outside the gene matches: 4.

This clone was counted a single time. V gene TRBV7-3 combines with J gene TRBJ1-1; 10 bases are a match to TRBD1. V gave up 9 bases and J gave up 11 bases; unmatched junction bases: 18. Germline V gene data show CDR1 as SGHTA and CDR2 as FQGTGA. The CDR3 has 15 residues. DNA of the CDR3: TGTGCCAGTGCCCGATTGGGACAGGGGTTCGGAAGGGCTTTCTTT. It is translated as CASARLGQGFGRAFF.

CDR3 DNA sequence: TGTGCCAGCAGCCAGGGGGGGACAGGGATTGGAGCTGAAGCTTTCTTT. Its protein product is CASSQGGTGIGAEAFF. The chain uses TRBV7-2 and TRBJ1-1; 9 nucleotides line up with TRBD1. This CDR3 has 16 residues. V shed 5 bases, J shed 6 bases, and the junction held 13 bases outside the gene matches. Germline V gives CDR1 SGHTA, CDR2 FQGNSA.